This T cell receptor (beta chain) was recorded in a study of T cell responses to AZD1222 COVID-19 vaccine. The germline V and J ends were trimmed by 0 bases and 3 bases, with 10 bases remaining between them. Germline assignment: CDR1 SGHRS and CDR2 YFSETQ. The CDR3 has 14 residues. The method was immunoSEQ multiplex PCR; TCRdb's version includes in-frame clones alone and lacks a portion of them. This table holds approximately 120,000 clones, 85% to 90% found once. The TCR was taken from an adult in good health. The sample consisted of peripheral blood, taken on day 0 of AZD1222 vaccination. The chain employs TRBV5-1 and TRBJ2-7; D unresolved. The CDR3 reads CASSLASPDYEQYF. In nucleotides, the CDR3 is TGCGCCAGCAGCTTGGCATCCCCGGACTACGAGCAGTACTTC.